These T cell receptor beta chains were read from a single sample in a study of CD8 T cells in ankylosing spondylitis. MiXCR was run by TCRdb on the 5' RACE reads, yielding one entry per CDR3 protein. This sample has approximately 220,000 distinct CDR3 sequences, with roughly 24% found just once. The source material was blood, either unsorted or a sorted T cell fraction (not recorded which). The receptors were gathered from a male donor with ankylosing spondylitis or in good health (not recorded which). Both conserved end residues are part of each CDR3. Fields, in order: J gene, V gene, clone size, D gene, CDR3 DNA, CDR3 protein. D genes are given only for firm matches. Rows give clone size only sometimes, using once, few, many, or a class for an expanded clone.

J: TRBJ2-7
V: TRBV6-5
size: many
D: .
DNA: TGTGCCAGCAGTTACTCGAAACAGGCGGACGAGCAGTACTTC
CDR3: CASSYSKQADEQYF

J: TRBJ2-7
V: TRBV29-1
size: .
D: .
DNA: TGCAGCGGCACAGCAGGCGTTGGAGAGCAGTACTTC
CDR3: CSGTAGVGEQYF

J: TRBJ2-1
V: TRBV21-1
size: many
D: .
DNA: TGTGCCAGCAGCAAAAGGCTGGCGGGAGACTTCGGCAATGAGCAGTTCTTC
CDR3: CASSKRLAGDFGNEQFF

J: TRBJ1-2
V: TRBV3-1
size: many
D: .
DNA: TGTGCCAGCAGCCACTACCCGTCCTACACCTTC
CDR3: CASSHYPSYTF

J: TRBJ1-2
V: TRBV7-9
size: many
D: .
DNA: TGTGCCAGCAGCTTAAATAATAGGGCGGTCTATGGCTACACCTTC
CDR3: CASSLNNRAVYGYTF

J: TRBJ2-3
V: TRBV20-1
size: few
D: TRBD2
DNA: TGCAGTGCTAGAGCTAGCGGGTGGACAGATACGCAGTATTTT
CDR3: CSARASGWTDTQYF

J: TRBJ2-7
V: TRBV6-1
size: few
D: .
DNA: TGTGCCAGCAGTGAAATGGACAGAGGCTACGAGCAGTACTTC
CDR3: CASSEMDRGYEQYF

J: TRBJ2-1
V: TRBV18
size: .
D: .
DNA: TGTGCCAGCTCCCCATCTTCGAGATCTGAGCAGTTCTTC
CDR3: CASSPSSRSEQFF

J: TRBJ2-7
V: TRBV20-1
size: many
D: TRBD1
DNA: TGCAGTGCTACTAGACAGGGTTTTTACGAGCAGTACTTC
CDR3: CSATRQGFYEQYF

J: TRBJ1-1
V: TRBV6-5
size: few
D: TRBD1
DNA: TGTGCCAGCAGTTACTTGGAGGGGGCCCCTTTCTTT
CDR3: CASSYLEGAPFF

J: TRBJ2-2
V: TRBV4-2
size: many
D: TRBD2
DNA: TGTGCCAGCAGCCCGTCACAAGGGAGGGCAAACACCGGGGAGCTGTTTTTT
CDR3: CASSPSQGRANTGELFF

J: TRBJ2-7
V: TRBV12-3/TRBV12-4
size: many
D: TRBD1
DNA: TGTGCCAGCAGTTCCTACAGGGGCTACGAGCAGTACTTC
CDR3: CASSSYRGYEQYF

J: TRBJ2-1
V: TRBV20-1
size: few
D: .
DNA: TGCAGTGCTAGAGGCCTACCGAACAACAATGAGCAGTTCTTC
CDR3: CSARGLPNNNEQFF

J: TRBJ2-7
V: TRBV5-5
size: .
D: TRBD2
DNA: TGTGCCAGCAGCTTGGGACTAGCGGGAGGTCCCTACGAGCAGTACTTC
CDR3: CASSLGLAGGPYEQYF

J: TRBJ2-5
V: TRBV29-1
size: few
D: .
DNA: TGCAGCGTCCCGTCGAGGGGCGGGTGGGGTCAAGAGACCCAGTACTTC
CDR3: CSVPSRGGWGQETQYF

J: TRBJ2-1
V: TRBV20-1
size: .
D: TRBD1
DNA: TGCAGTGCTGCCCCGGGACAGGGGAGCTACTACAATGAGCAGTTCTTC
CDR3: CSAAPGQGSYYNEQFF

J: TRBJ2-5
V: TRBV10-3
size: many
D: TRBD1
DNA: TGTGCCATCAGTGGGGACAGGGGGCCCATGGAGACCCAGTACTTC
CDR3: CAISGDRGPMETQYF

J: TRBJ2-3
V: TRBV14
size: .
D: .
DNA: TGTGCCAGCAGCCCTGGCGAGGGGCGATTCTCCGATACGCAGTATTTT
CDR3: CASSPGEGRFSDTQYF

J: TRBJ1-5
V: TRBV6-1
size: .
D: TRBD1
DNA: TGTGCCAGCAGTCAAACAGGGGCGGTTAATCAGCCCCAGCATTTT
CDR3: CASSQTGAVNQPQHF